This T cell receptor beta chain was observed in a study of T-cell reconstitution after alpha-beta-depleted transplantation in children. This CDR3 comprises 16 residues. The V gene's germline CDR1 is MNHEY and CDR2 SVGEGT. V was shortened by 2 bases and J by 3 bases, with 16 bases between the two germline ends. Unique molecular identifiers were incorporated during preparation of the TCRbeta library. Each CDR3 protein is one row after TCRdb ran MiXCR on the PCR reads. The sample records 450,000 to 500,000 distinct CDR3 sequences, around 12% being singletons. The chain links TRBV6-2 or TRBV6-3 to TRBJ2-5; D might be TRBD1 (5 bases). The material was PBMCs from the stem cell graft donor, obtained from the stem cell graft. The sequence came from a human donor who donated a stem cell graft to a child with combined immunodeficiency. DNA for the CDR3: TGTGCCAGCAGTTACCACTTGGACGGCAGGGAAGAGACCCAGTACTTC. Translated: CASSYHLDGREETQYF.